This T cell receptor beta chain was obtained from a study of blood T cells in healthy people across ages. All donors came from Russia, were Caucasian and healthy, and spanned ages about 6 to 90. Each sample used at least 6.5 million PBMCs. The authors ran a second PCR of roughly 6 to 12 cycles using a sample-barcoded 5' primer and a J-beta primer mix. Each of the cDNA molecules was tagged by a template-switch adaptor with 12 random nucleotides. A single record per CDR3 protein comes from TCRdb applying MiXCR to the 5' RACE reads. This table holds hundreds of thousands of distinct CDR3 sequences, 45% to 50% found once. As regards this clonotype: A clone one base away is much larger, so this may be a read error.

Germline V lookup: CDR1 LGHDT, CDR2 YNNKEL (reference sequence). The CDR3 runs 14 residues. This clonotype originated in a woman between 55 and 75 years old in good health. The chain employs TRBV3-1 and TRBJ2-1, with D possibly TRBD1 on 6 matching bases. Sequencing was performed on blood. For the CDR3, the DNA is TGTGCCGGCAGCGAACAGGGCGCGGGCAATGAGCAGTTCTTC. This sequence encodes CAGSEQGAGNEQFF.